A single sample gave rise to the 31 T cell receptor beta chains below, sequenced in a study of radiation and T cells in renal cell carcinoma. Generated by immunoSEQ multiplex PCR, the TCRdb table keeps only in-frame clones and is missing some. This sample has about 150,000 clones, with roughly 90% found just once. As for time point: blood 2 weeks post-SBRT. Treatment here: 15 Gy SBRT to primary tumor, nephrectomy 4 weeks later. Specimen: blood, collected from a patient whose treatment included radiotherapy and nephrectomy. The receptors derive from a woman between 45 and 60 years old with renal cell carcinoma.

The chain uses TRBV6-1 and TRBJ2-5, with D perhaps TRBD2 (5 bases). V was cut by 2 bases and J by 4 bases, with 14 bases left in between. The length of the CDR3 is 15 residues. CDR1 MNHNS and CDR2 SASEGT come from the germline V gene. For the CDR3, the DNA is TGTGCCAGCAGTGAATTGAGAGCGGAATTAGAGACCCAGTACTTC. Its translation: CASSELRAELETQYF.

Only one count was recorded for this clone. The chain recombines TRBV7-9 with TRBJ2-3; 8 nucleotides match TRBD2. This CDR3 is built from 17 residues. Looked up from germline, CDR1 is SEHNR and CDR2 is FQNEAQ (reference sequence). V lost 1 base, J lost 2 bases, and 8 bases stayed unmatched. The CDR3 region has the DNA TGTGCCAGCAGCTTAGGGTGGGCGGGGGGCTCCACAGATACGCAGTATTTT. It translates to CASSLGWAGGSTDTQYF.

This clone was detected once. V is TRBV2 and J is TRBJ2-3, with 14 bases identical to TRBD2. In germline, CDR1 is SNHLY, CDR2 FYNNEI. The CDR3 runs to 19 residues. V shed 6 bases and J 0 bases; nucleotides not matched to a gene: 11. The CDR3 sequence is CASSWGTSGGRTSTDTQYF. The CDR3 region has the DNA TGTGCCAGCAGCTGGGGGACTAGCGGGGGCCGTACTAGCACAGATACGCAGTATTTT.

The chain has TRBV19 and TRBJ1-1; D is possibly TRBD1 (5 bases). This CDR3 has 17 residues. The V and J ends lost 7 bases and 1 base respectively, with 22 bases between them. Per the germline V gene, CDR1 is LNHDA and CDR2 is SQIVND (reference sequence). CDR3 nucleotide sequence: TGTGCCAGTACCGCCGGGGGAGGAACATTTAAGAACACTGAAGCTTTCTTT. Translation gives CASTAGGGTFKNTEAFF.

The rearrangement joins TRBV5-1 to TRBJ2-5; a possible D gene is TRBD2 (6 bases). CDR3 length: 16 residues. The V and J ends lost 4 bases and 5 bases respectively, with 21 bases between them. The germline V gene has CDR1 SGHRS and CDR2 YFSETQ. In DNA form, the CDR3 reads TGCGCCAGCAGCCTGCAATGGGACTTCCCGGGGGAGACCCAGTACTTC. Its protein is CASSLQWDFPGETQYF.

This chain uses TRBV5-5 with TRBJ1-5, with TRBD1 identical over 8 bases. This CDR3 has 14 amino acids. Germline CDR1 reads SGHKS; CDR2 reads YYEKEE (reference sequence). Trimming at V came to 0 bases and at J to 7 bases, leaving 3 bases not matched to a gene. In DNA form, the CDR3 reads TGTGCCAGCAGCTTGGGCTCAGGGGGCCAGCCCCAGCATTTT. It encodes CASSLGSGGQPQHF.

V is TRBV19 and J is TRBJ2-3; TRBD1 matches at 7 bases. The ends lost 3 bases at V and 3 bases at J; junction bases unmatched: 0. The germline CDR1 and CDR2 sequences are LNHDA and SQIVND (reference sequence). The CDR3 sequence is 13 residues long. Here the CDR3 reads CASSMDRTDTQYF. In nucleotides, the CDR3 is TGTGCCAGTAGTATGGACAGGACAGATACGCAGTATTTT.

The V call is TRBV7-8, the J call TRBJ1-2; 8 bases agree with TRBD1. Unmatched junction bases numbered 4, after V lost 5 bases and J lost 8 bases. CDR3 size: 12 residues. The germline V gene encodes CDR1 SGHVS and CDR2 FQNEAQ. Written as DNA, the CDR3 is TGTGCCAGCAGCCGGACAGGGAAAGGCTACACCTTC. Protein product: CASSRTGKGYTF. Supplemented by reference TRBV7-8 and TRBJ1-2, the full variable domain reads GAGVSQSPRYKVAKRGQDVALRCDPISGHVSLFWYQQALGQGPEFLTYFQNEAQLDKSGLPSDRFFAERPEGSVSTLKIQRTQQEDSAVYLCASSRTGKGYTFGSGTRLTVV.

This clone has a handful of counts. The J gene is TRBJ2-7, the V gene TRBV28, with a tentative D call TRBD1 (6 bases). This CDR3 has 13 residues. The V gene lost 10 bases and the J gene lost 7 bases, with 20 bases spanning the gap. In germline, CDR1 is MDHEN, CDR2 SYDVKM. The CDR3 coding sequence is TGTGCCACCATCCGAGGGGGAATAGGGGAGCAGTACTTC. It translates to CATIRGGIGEQYF.

The chain combines TRBV6-4 with TRBJ2-5; no clear D. V was pared by 5 bases and J by 2 bases, with 15 bases between. The length of the CDR3 is 15 residues. The germline V gene has CDR1 MRHNA and CDR2 SNTAGT. The DNA of the CDR3 is TGTGCCAGCAGTCCCCAATCAGGCGATCAAGAGACCCAGTACTTC. Its translation is CASSPQSGDQETQYF.

The chain couples TRBV25-1 to TRBJ1-1; perhaps TRBD1 as D (5 bases). Germline CDR1 MGHDK, CDR2 SYGVNS. The ends were cut back, 0 bases at V and 6 bases at J, with 14 bases in the middle. This CDR3 has 15 amino acids. The CDR3 DNA reads TGTGCCAGCAGTGAATATTTGGGGACCCCTTCTGAAGCTTTCTTT. Encoded protein: CASSEYLGTPSEAFF. Looking up the rest from reference TRBV25-1 and TRBJ1-1 gives the full variable domain: EADIYQTPRYLVIGTGKKITLECSQTMGHDKMYWYQQDPGMELHLIHYSYGVNSTEKGDLSSESTVSRIRTEHFPLTLESARPSHTSQYLCASSEYLGTPSEAFFGQGTRLTVV.

The rearrangement links TRBV7-6 to TRBJ2-2; 8 nucleotides agree with TRBD2. V was pared by 5 bases and J by 3 bases, with 14 bases of the junction left unmatched. Germline CDR1 SGHVS, CDR2 FNYEAQ. This CDR3 has 18 amino acids. The CDR3 nucleotides read TGTGCCAGCAGCCCCACGAGACAGCGGGGGACCGACACCGGGGAGCTGTTTTTT. It specifies CASSPTRQRGTDTGELFF.

V gene TRBV10-1 combines with J gene TRBJ1-3, with TRBD1 matching 10 bases. Germline V CDR1 and CDR2: WNHNN, SYGVQD (reference sequence). The CDR3 consists of 16 residues. The V and J ends lost 6 bases and 0 bases, in that order; junction bases with no gene match: 5. CDR3 sequence: CASRMGTGDSGNTIYF. As DNA, the CDR3 is TGCGCCAGCAGGATGGGGACAGGGGACTCTGGAAACACCATATATTTT.

The rearrangement links TRBV7-8 to TRBJ2-7; D tentatively fits TRBD1 or TRBD2 (5 bases each). CDR1 and CDR2 from the germline V gene are SGHVS and FQNEAQ. Trimming pared 5 bases from V and 2 bases from J, leaving 16 bases between. The CDR3 runs 15 residues. The CDR3 loop is CASSPRDGQAYEQYF. The DNA for the CDR3 is TGTGCCAGCAGCCCCCGGGACGGCCAAGCCTACGAGCAGTACTTC.

V gene TRBV7-2 combines with J gene TRBJ1-5, with TRBD1 matching over 10 bases. The CDR3 covers 14 residues. CDR1 is SGHTA, CDR2 FQGNSA, per germline. The ends lost 5 bases at V and 5 bases at J; junction bases unmatched: 3. The CDR3 reads CASSHDRGHQPQHF. CDR3 DNA sequence: TGTGCCAGCAGCCATGACAGGGGGCATCAGCCCCAGCATTTT.

The chain couples TRBV5-1 to TRBJ1-1; TRBD1 might be the D (5 bases). Germline V gene data show CDR1 as SGHRS and CDR2 as YFSETQ. The CDR3 length is 15 residues. The germline V and J ends were trimmed by 1 base and 2 bases, with 12 bases remaining between them. This CDR3 reads CASSLRGDPNTEAFF. The CDR3 DNA reads as TGCGCCAGCAGCTTGCGGGGGGACCCTAACACTGAAGCTTTCTTT. Complete variable domain (other parts from reference TRBV5-1 and TRBJ1-1): KAGVTQTPRYLIKTRGQQVTLSCSPISGHRSVSWYQQTPGQGLQFLFEYFSETQRNKGNFPGRFSGRQFSNSRSEMNVSTLELGDSALYLCASSLRGDPNTEAFFGQGTRLTVV.

This chain connects TRBV6-1 to TRBJ1-4; TRBD1 matches at 8 bases. The length of the CDR3 is 17 residues. Trimming cost V 4 bases and J 0 bases; bases outside gene matches: 7. CDR1 is MNHNS, CDR2 SASEGT, per germline. The CDR3 sequence is CASSGTGNPSTNEKLFF. The CDR3 DNA sequence: TGTGCCAGCAGTGGGACAGGGAACCCCTCAACTAATGAAAAACTGTTTTTT.

This CDR3 reads CASSQLRVENEQFF. For the CDR3, the DNA is TGCGCCAGCAGCCAACTAAGGGTGGAAAATGAGCAGTTCTTC. The chain employs TRBV5-1 and TRBJ2-1; no reliable D call. V was clipped by 4 bases and J by 7 bases, with 15 bases between them. Germline V CDR1 and CDR2: SGHRS, YFSETQ. The CDR3 extends over 14 amino acids.

This chain links TRBV5-1 with TRBJ1-6; 7 bases fit TRBD1. The CDR3 loop spans 14 amino acids. V shed 4 bases and J 5 bases; nucleotides not matched to a gene: 3. Germline V gene data show CDR1 as SGHRS and CDR2 as YFSETQ. CDR3 coding DNA: TGCGCCAGCAGCCCGGGACAGCATAATTCACCCCTCCACTTT. It specifies CASSPGQHNSPLHF.

This chain connects TRBV6-1 to TRBJ2-3; TRBD2 matches 8 bases. CDR1 is MNHNS, CDR2 SASEGT, per germline. V shed 0 bases and J 4 bases; nucleotides not matched to a gene: 6. The CDR3 length is 16 residues. The CDR3 spells CASSEAFRGGPDTQYF. CDR3 nucleotides: TGTGCCAGCAGTGAAGCTTTCCGGGGGGGGCCAGATACGCAGTATTTT.

For this clone: Other nucleotide sequences in the sample specify the same CDR3. V gene TRBV5-1 combines with J gene TRBJ2-3; no firm D call. CDR1 SGHRS and CDR2 YFSETQ come from the germline V gene. There are 12 residues in the CDR3. Trimming left V 0 bases short and J 2 bases short, with 1 base between. CDR3 loop: CASSLDTDTQYF. The CDR3 DNA reads as TGCGCCAGCAGCTTGGACACAGATACGCAGTATTTT.

The chain carries TRBV7-2 and TRBJ2-3; weak D call: TRBD1 (6 bases). The germline gives CDR1 SGHTA, CDR2 FQGNSA. The CDR3 runs 16 residues. V lost 4 bases and J 0 bases, leaving 14 bases between the germline ends. CDR3 loop: CASSSDSRTSTDTQYF. CDR3 coding DNA: TGTGCCAGCAGCTCGGACAGCAGGACTAGCACAGATACGCAGTATTTT.

This sequence joins TRBV5-1 and TRBJ1-2; D is perhaps TRBD1 (5 bases). With 0 bases removed from V and 4 bases from J, the gap between germline ends came to 10 bases. This CDR3 region has 14 residues. CDR1 is SGHRS, CDR2 YFSETQ, per germline. As DNA, the CDR3 is TGCGCCAGCAGCTTGGCCTCAACAGGCTATGGCTACACCTTC. Amino acid sequence: CASSLASTGYGYTF.

This clone was seen once. The gene calls are TRBV7-2 and TRBJ2-7; no reliable D call. CDR3 length: 14 amino acids. Looked up from germline, CDR1 is SGHTA and CDR2 is FQGNSA. Deletions cut 1 base from V and 3 bases from J, with 10 bases between. The CDR3 spells CASSLGWVVYEQYF. DNA of the CDR3: TGTGCCAGCAGCTTAGGATGGGTGGTCTACGAGCAGTACTTC.

V is TRBV7-2 and J is TRBJ2-3, with D uncertain. This CDR3 is built from 14 residues. The germline V gene encodes CDR1 SGHTA and CDR2 FQGNSA. The V gene lost 5 bases and the J gene lost 0 bases, with 9 bases spanning the gap. The CDR3 region is CASSTLSSTDTQYF. In DNA, the CDR3 is TGTGCCAGCAGCACCCTTTCTAGCACAGATACGCAGTATTTT.

Only a few counts were recorded for this clone. The chain recombines TRBV7-2 with TRBJ1-2; the D gene is possibly TRBD1 (6 bases). From germline, CDR1 is SGHTA and CDR2 FQGNSA. Trimming cost V 6 bases and J 8 bases, with 16 bases left between them. The CDR3 runs 13 residues. The CDR3 DNA sequence: TGTGCCAGCAGTTCTCCGGGACACCGGGGCTACACCTTC. This translates into CASSSPGHRGYTF.

J is TRBJ1-1 and V is TRBV10-1, with no clear D. V lost 0 bases and J 6 bases, leaving 8 bases between the germline ends. Germline V gene data show CDR1 as WNHNN and CDR2 as SYGVQD (reference sequence). The length of the CDR3 is 13 residues. CDR3 sequence (DNA): TGCGCCAGCAGTGAGTCAGAAGGGTCTGAAGCTTTCTTT. It specifies CASSESEGSEAFF.

The V and J genes are TRBV4-3 and TRBJ1-3; perhaps TRBD1 as D (6 bases). The germline V gene has CDR1 LGHNA and CDR2 YSLEER. CDR3 length: 15 amino acids. The V and J ends lost 1 base and 4 bases respectively, with 11 bases between them. This CDR3 is CASSQGTGYGNTIYF. As DNA, the CDR3 is TGCGCCAGCAGCCAAGGCACAGGGTACGGAAACACCATATATTTT.

J is TRBJ2-7 and V is TRBV6-5, with D possibly TRBD2 on 5 matching bases. CDR1 and CDR2 from the germline V gene are MNHEY and SVGAGI. With 7 bases removed from V and 2 bases from J, the gap between germline ends came to 15 bases. This CDR3 is 14 amino acids long. CDR3 sequence: CASNDGVIPYEQYF. As DNA, the CDR3 is TGTGCCAGCAACGACGGGGTGATTCCCTACGAGCAGTACTTC.

In DNA form, the CDR3 reads TGCGCCAGCAGCTCCGGACTGGCTGGGGAGACCCAGTACTTC. Its translation: CASSSGLAGETQYF. The chain employs TRBV5-1 and TRBJ2-5; D perhaps matches TRBD2 (5 bases). CDR3 size: 14 residues. Germline V CDR1 and CDR2: SGHRS, YFSETQ. The ends were cut back, 3 bases at V and 5 bases at J, with 14 bases in the middle.

Of note for this clone: A single base separates this from a much larger clone, so it may be a read error. Other DNA sequences within the sample encode an identical CDR3. The V and J genes are TRBV19 and TRBJ1-1, with D hard to call. Trimming removed 1 base at V and 1 base at J, with 4 bases between. This CDR3 has 13 residues. In germline, CDR1 is LNHDA, CDR2 SQIVND (reference sequence). CDR3 in amino acids: CASSIGTNTEAFF. CDR3 coding DNA: TGTGCCAGTAGTATAGGCACGAACACTGAAGCTTTCTTT.